These 14 T cell receptor beta chains were all obtained from the same sample, sequenced in a study of T cell repertoires in cytomegalovirus infection. TCRdb passed the reads through MiXCR, listing each CDR3 protein once. The data hold some 300,000 distinct CDR3 sequences, with 9.6% observed a single time. Sequencing input: PBMCs. These TCRs come from a human donor in good health (CMV status not recorded). Some clones in this sample may be carry-over from other donors' samples.

This clonotype has just a few counts. This chain uses TRBV2 with TRBJ1-3, with a weak D call TRBD1 (5 bases). CDR1 and CDR2 from the germline V gene are SNHLY and FYNNEI. V lost 6 bases and J lost 4, with 19 bases in between. CDR3 length: 16 amino acids. CDR3 sequence reads: CASRAGLLRGGNTIYF. DNA for the CDR3: TGTGCCAGCAGAGCGGGACTCCTCCGAGGCGGAAACACCATATATTTT. The variable domain in full, completed from reference TRBV2 and TRBJ1-3, reads EPEVTQTPSHQVTQMGQEVILRCVPISNHLYFYWYRQILGQKVEFLVSFYNNEISEKSEIFDDQFSVERPDGSNFTLKIRSTKLEDSAMYFCASRAGLLRGGNTIYFGEGSWLTVV.

This clonotype was recorded at least ten times. The CDR3 bases are TGTGCCAGCAGCCCGAAAAAAGACACAGATACGCAGTATTTT. This sequence encodes CASSPKKDTDTQYF. V and J are TRBV11-3 and TRBJ2-3; D not certain. V shed 5 bases and J shed 2 bases, with 11 bases lying between them. CDR1 is SGHNT, CDR2 YENEEA, per germline. CDR3 size: 14 residues.

This clonotype appeared many times. The chain uses TRBV4-2 and TRBJ2-1, with 8 bases lining up with TRBD2. This CDR3 is 15 amino acids long. Germline values: CDR1 LGHNA, CDR2 YNFKEQ. V lost 0 bases to trimming and J lost 9 bases; unmatched junction nucleotides: 7. For the CDR3, the DNA is TGTGCCAGCAGCCAAGATTTCAGGACTAGCAGTGAGCAGTTCTTC. It codes for CASSQDFRTSSEQFF.

This clonotype has at least ten counts. The chain couples TRBV6-1 to TRBJ2-3; the D call may be TRBD1 or TRBD2 (5 bases each). The CDR3 consists of 14 residues. V dropped 5 bases and J dropped 2 bases, with 11 bases sitting between them. Germline V CDR1 and CDR2: MNHNS, SASEGT. CDR3 amino acids: CASSRGRVTDTQYF. CDR3 in DNA: TGTGCCAGCAGTCGGGGCAGAGTCACAGATACGCAGTATTTT.

This clonotype appeared many times. The V call is TRBV20-1, the J call TRBJ1-1; TRBD1 agrees at 9 bases. Germline V gene data show CDR1 as DFQATT and CDR2 as SNEGSKA (reference sequence). CDR3 length: 14 residues. V gave up 4 bases and J gave up 11 bases; unmatched junction bases: 14. The CDR3 protein is CSAIGGAGTGNAFF. The DNA for the CDR3 is TGCAGTGCTATAGGGGGTGCCGGGACAGGGAACGCTTTCTTT.

This clonotype was observed at least ten times. The chain uses TRBV7-8 and TRBJ2-1; the D gene is possibly TRBD2 (7 bases). V lost 7 bases and J 3 bases, leaving 13 bases between the germline ends. The CDR3 runs to 14 residues. The germline gives CDR1 SGHVS, CDR2 FQNEAQ. CDR3 sequence reads: CASTPGGRYNEQFF. In DNA form, the CDR3 reads TGTGCCAGCACCCCCGGGGGGCGCTACAATGAGCAGTTCTTC. Supplemented by reference TRBV7-8 and TRBJ2-1, the full variable domain reads GAGVSQSPRYKVAKRGQDVALRCDPISGHVSLFWYQQALGQGPEFLTYFQNEAQLDKSGLPSDRFFAERPEGSVSTLKIQRTQQEDSAVYLCASTPGGRYNEQFFGPGTRLTVL.

In this sample, this clonotype turned up many times. The V and J genes are TRBV9 and TRBJ2-5; no clear D gene. V gave up 3 bases and J gave up 2 bases, with 14 bases separating them. The CDR3 is 15 amino acids. In germline, CDR1 is SGDLS, CDR2 YYNGEE. The CDR3 coding sequence is TGTGCCAGCAGCGCTTCCGACGGCCGGCAAGAGACCCAGTACTTC. It encodes CASSASDGRQETQYF.

The V gene is TRBV14, the J gene TRBJ2-2; D is unresolved. The germline V gene encodes CDR1 SGHDN and CDR2 FVKESK. CDR3 size: 15 residues. V gave up 2 bases and J gave up 3 bases, with 10 bases separating them. Here the CDR3 DNA reads TGTGCCAGCAGCCAATCGTCCTCGTACACCGGGGAGCTGTTTTTT. It encodes CASSQSSSYTGELFF.

This clonotype was seen more than once but under ten times. The chain recombines TRBV5-5 with TRBJ2-3, with a possible D match to TRBD1 (5 bases). V was trimmed by 0 bases and J by 0 bases, leaving 17 bases between them. CDR1 is SGHKS and CDR2 is YYEKEE in the germline V gene (reference sequence). This CDR3 is built from 18 residues. The CDR3 nucleotides are TGTGCCAGCAGCTTGGGACAGAATATCATATATAGCACAGATACGCAGTATTTT. This translates into CASSLGQNIIYSTDTQYF.

This clonotype was counted many times. The rearrangement joins TRBV7-2 to TRBJ1-2; D unclear. Trimming cost V 2 bases and J 3 bases, with 22 bases left between them. Germline CDR1 SGHTA, CDR2 FQGNSA. There are 18 residues in the CDR3. The DNA for the CDR3 is TGTGCCAGCAGCTTAAATCTACTCAGCCCCCTTCGGCACTATGGCTACACCTTC. It codes for CASSLNLLSPLRHYGYTF. The whole variable domain, remainder taken from reference TRBV7-2 and TRBJ1-2, is GAGVSQSPSNKVTEKGKDVELRCDPISGHTALYWYRQSLGQGLEFLIYFQGNSAPDKSGLPSDRFSAERTGGSVSTLTIQRTQQEDSAVYLCASSLNLLSPLRHYGYTFGSGTRLTVV.

The chain uses TRBV18 and TRBJ2-7; possibly TRBD1 or TRBD2 for D (5 bases each). The CDR3 totals 14 residues. Germline values: CDR1 KGHSH, CDR2 LQKENI. V was cut by 5 bases and J by 3 bases, with 14 bases left in between. The CDR3 DNA reads TGTGCCAGCTCAGTGGGGGTAACGGGCTACGAGCAGTACTTC. This encodes CASSVGVTGYEQYF.

V and J are TRBV5-4 and TRBJ2-1, with 9 bases fitting TRBD1. V dropped 5 bases and J dropped 6; count of bases not matched to a gene: 9. The CDR3 has 15 residues. Germline loops: CDR1 SGHNT, CDR2 YYREEE (reference sequence). The DNA for the CDR3 is TGTGCCAGCAGGCCCAGGACAGGGGACGGCAATGAGCAGTTCTTC. It encodes CASRPRTGDGNEQFF.

Turning to this clonotype: A much larger clone sits a single nucleotide away, making a read error possible. The rearrangement links TRBV20-1 to TRBJ2-1; either TRBD1 or TRBD2 may fit D (5 bases each). The germline V gene encodes CDR1 DFQATT and CDR2 SNEGSKA (reference sequence). With 6 bases removed from V and 1 base from J, the gap between germline ends came to 16 bases. This CDR3 has 15 residues. The CDR3 DNA sequence: TGCAGTGCACCGACCGGGACGCAATCCTACAATGAGCAGTTCTTC. Its protein is CSAPTGTQSYNEQFF.

This clonotype was detected many times. The V call is TRBV7-9, the J call TRBJ2-5; no clear D gene. V shed 6 bases and J shed 4 bases, with 6 bases lying between them. The CDR3 has 11 amino acids. Germline CDR1 reads SEHNR; CDR2 reads FQNEAQ (reference sequence). The CDR3 DNA follows: TGTGCCAGCAGGTATCGAGAGACCCAGTACTTC. Its protein product is CASRYRETQYF.